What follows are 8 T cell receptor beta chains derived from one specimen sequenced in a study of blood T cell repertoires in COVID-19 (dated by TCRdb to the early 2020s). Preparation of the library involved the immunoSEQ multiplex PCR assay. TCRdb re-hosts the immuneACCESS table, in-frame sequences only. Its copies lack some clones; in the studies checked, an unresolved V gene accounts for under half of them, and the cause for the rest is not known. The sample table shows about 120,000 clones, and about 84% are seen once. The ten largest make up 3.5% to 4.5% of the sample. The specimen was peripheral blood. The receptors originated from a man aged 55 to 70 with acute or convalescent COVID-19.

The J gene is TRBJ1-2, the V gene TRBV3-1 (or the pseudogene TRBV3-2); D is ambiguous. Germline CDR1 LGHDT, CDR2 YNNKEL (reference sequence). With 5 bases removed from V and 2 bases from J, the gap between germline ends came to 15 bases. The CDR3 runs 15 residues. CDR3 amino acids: CASSDQVTPNYGYTF. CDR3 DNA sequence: TGTGCCAGCAGCGACCAAGTGACACCGAACTATGGCTACACCTTC.

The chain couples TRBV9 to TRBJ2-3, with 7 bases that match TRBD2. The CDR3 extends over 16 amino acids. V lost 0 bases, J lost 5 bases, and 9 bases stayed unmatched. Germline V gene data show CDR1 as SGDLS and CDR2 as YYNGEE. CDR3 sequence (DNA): TGTGCCAGCAGCGTAGTGGGAGGAGCGGGACGAGATACGCAGTATTTT. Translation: CASSVVGGAGRDTQYF.

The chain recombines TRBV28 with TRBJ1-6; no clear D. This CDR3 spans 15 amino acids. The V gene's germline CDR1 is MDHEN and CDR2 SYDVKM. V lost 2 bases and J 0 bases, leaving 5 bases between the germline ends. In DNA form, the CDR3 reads TGTGCCAGCAGTTTAGGGAGCTCCTATAATTCACCCCTCCACTTT. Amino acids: CASSLGSSYNSPLHF.

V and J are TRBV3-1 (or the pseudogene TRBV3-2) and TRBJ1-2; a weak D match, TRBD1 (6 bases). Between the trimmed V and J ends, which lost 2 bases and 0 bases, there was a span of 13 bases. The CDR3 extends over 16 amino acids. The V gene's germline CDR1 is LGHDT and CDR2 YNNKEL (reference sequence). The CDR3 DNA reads TGTGCCAGCAGCCAATTGACAGGACCGGCTAACTATGGCTACACCTTC. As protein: CASSQLTGPANYGYTF.

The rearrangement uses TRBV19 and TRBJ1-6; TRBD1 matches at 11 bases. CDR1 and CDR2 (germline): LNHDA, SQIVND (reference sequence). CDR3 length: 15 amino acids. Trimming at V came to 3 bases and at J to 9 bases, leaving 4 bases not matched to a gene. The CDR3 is CASSMGQGEGSPLHF. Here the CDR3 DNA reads TGTGCCAGTAGTATGGGACAGGGGGAAGGTTCACCCCTCCACTTT. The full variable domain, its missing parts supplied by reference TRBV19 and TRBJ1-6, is DGGITQSPKYLFRKEGQNVTLSCEQNLNHDAMYWYRQDPGQGLRLIYYSQIVNDFQKGDIAEGYSVSREKKESFPLTVTSAQKNPTAFYLCASSMGQGEGSPLHFGNGTRLTVT.

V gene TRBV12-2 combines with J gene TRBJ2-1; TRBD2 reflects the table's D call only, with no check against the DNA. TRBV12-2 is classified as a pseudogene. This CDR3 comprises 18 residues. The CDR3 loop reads CASRFPLAGGSLVNEQFF. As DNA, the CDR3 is TGTGCAAGTCGCTTTCCACTAGCGGGAGGTTCTTTGGTCAATGAGCAGTTCTTC.

As DNA, the CDR3 is TGTGCCAGCAGTTACTCGAGGGGAGGCCCCTACGAGCAGTACTTC. Amino acid sequence: CASSYSRGGPYEQYF. The gene calls are TRBV6-5 and TRBJ2-7, with D possibly matching TRBD2 (6 bases). CDR3 size: 15 residues. Germline assignment: CDR1 MNHEY and CDR2 SVGAGI. V was pared by 0 bases and J by 2 bases, with 11 bases between.

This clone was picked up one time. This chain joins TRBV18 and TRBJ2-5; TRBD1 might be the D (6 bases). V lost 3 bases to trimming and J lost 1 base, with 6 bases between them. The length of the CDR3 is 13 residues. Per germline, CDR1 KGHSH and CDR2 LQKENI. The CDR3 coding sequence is TGTGCCAGCTCACCGGACAGCCAAGAGACCCAGTACTTC. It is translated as CASSPDSQETQYF. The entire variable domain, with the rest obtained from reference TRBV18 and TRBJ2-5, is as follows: NAGVMQNPRHLVRRRGQEARLRCSPMKGHSHVYWYRQLPEEGLKFMVYLQKENIIDESGMPKERFSAEFPKEGPSILRIQQVVRGDSAAYFCASSPDSQETQYFGPGTRLLVL.